The 11 T cell receptor beta chains below were found in one sample sequenced in a study of control samples from healthy donors and cancer patients. Libraries were prepared by immunoSEQ multiplex PCR; TCRdb keeps only in-frame clonotypes and omits some of them. The profile covers approximately 170,000 clones, with about nine tenths appearing a single time and about 1.6% taken by the ten largest. Sequencing input: blood. Receptors originate from a woman in her 30s in good health.

V usage is TRBV3-1 (or the pseudogene TRBV3-2) and J usage is TRBJ1-2; D unresolved. The length of the CDR3 is 13 residues. Germline assignment: CDR1 LGHDT and CDR2 YNNKEL (reference sequence). Deletions cut 1 base from V and 2 bases from J, with 5 bases between. For the CDR3, the DNA is TGTGCCAGCAGCCAAGTTCGGAACTATGGCTACACCTTC. Translated: CASSQVRNYGYTF.

Remarks on this clone: Other DNA sequences in this sample translate to the same CDR3. The rearrangement uses TRBV11-1 and TRBJ2-1; TRBD2 aligns across 12 bases. Germline lookup yields CDR1 SGHAT and CDR2 FQDESV (reference sequence). This CDR3 region has 15 residues. V shed 3 bases and J 5 bases; nucleotides not matched to a gene: 2. CDR3 sequence: CASSFLAGGHNEQFF. The DNA of the CDR3 is TGTGCCAGCAGCTTCCTAGCGGGAGGGCACAATGAGCAGTTCTTC. Using reference TRBV11-1 and TRBJ2-1 for the parts outside the CDR3, the full variable domain is EAEVAQSPRYKITEKSQAVAFWCDPISGHATLYWYRQILGQGPELLVQFQDESVVDDSQLPKDRFSAERLKGVDSTLKIQPAELGDSAMYLCASSFLAGGHNEQFFGPGTRLTVL.

The chain joins TRBV19 to TRBJ1-1, with 7 bases aligning to TRBD1. This CDR3 comprises 14 residues. Germline CDR1 and CDR2: LNHDA and SQIVND (reference sequence). V was pared by 7 bases and J by 5 bases, with 10 bases of the junction left unmatched. Here the CDR3 reads CASKFWTGGTEAFF. The CDR3 nucleotides are TGTGCCAGTAAGTTCTGGACAGGAGGGACTGAAGCTTTCTTT.

This clone came up once. The rearrangement uses TRBV6-5 and TRBJ1-4; D is perhaps TRBD1 (5 bases). V was cut by 6 bases and J by 8 bases, with 16 bases left in between. The length of the CDR3 is 14 residues. Germline V gene lookup returns CDR1 MNHEY and CDR2 SVGAGI. CDR3 region: CASRAGLYKEKLFF. The CDR3 coding sequence is TGTGCCAGCAGGGCAGGGTTATATAAGGAAAAACTGTTTTTT.

This clone was seen a few times. The chain uses TRBV15 and TRBJ2-7, with a possible D match to TRBD2 (7 bases). The CDR3 contains 15 residues. CDR1 is LNHNV and CDR2 is YYDKDF in the germline V gene (reference sequence). Trimming took 0 bases from V and 2 from J, leaving 11 bases between them. CDR3 amino acids: CATSRDAGAAYEQYF. CDR3 DNA sequence: TGTGCCACCAGCAGAGATGCGGGGGCCGCCTACGAGCAGTACTTC.

The chain recombines TRBV7-9 with TRBJ2-7, with D perhaps matching TRBD1 (5 bases). V was trimmed by 4 bases and J by 3 bases, leaving 7 bases between them. Germline CDR1 SEHNR, CDR2 FQNEAQ (reference sequence). The CDR3 is made up of 12 amino acids. The DNA of the CDR3 is TGTGCCAGCAGCTCAGGGTACTACGAGCAGTACTTC. Its protein product is CASSSGYYEQYF.

V and J are TRBV25-1 and TRBJ2-7; either TRBD1 or TRBD2 may supply D (6 bases each). The CDR3 has 14 amino acids. V lost 4 bases, J lost 0 bases, and 10 bases lay in between. Germline V gene data show CDR1 as MGHDK and CDR2 as SYGVNS. The CDR3 DNA is TGTGCCAGCAGTGGGGGGGCAGGCTCCTACGAGCAGTACTTC. Amino acids: CASSGGAGSYEQYF.

V and J are TRBV29-1 and TRBJ1-1, with a weak D call TRBD1 (6 bases). Trimming stripped 4 bases from V and 5 bases from J, with 17 bases between. This CDR3 region has 14 residues. Germline CDR1 and CDR2: SQVTM and ANQGSEA. CDR3 DNA sequence: TGCAGCGTTGGTCTACGAGAGGGGGGGACTGAAGCTTTCTTT. Amino acids: CSVGLREGGTEAFF. Using reference TRBV29-1 and TRBJ1-1 for the parts outside the CDR3, the full variable domain is SAVISQKPSRDICQRGTSLTIQCQVDSQVTMMFWYRQQPGQSLTLIATANQGSEATYESGFVIDKFPISRPNLTFSTLTVSNMSPEDSSIYLCSVGLREGGTEAFFGQGTRLTVV.

The chain recombines TRBV6-1 with TRBJ1-6; unclear D gene. The germline V gene encodes CDR1 MNHNS and CDR2 SASEGT. The CDR3 contains 13 residues. Deletions cut 3 bases from V and 8 bases from J, with 8 bases between. CDR3 protein: CASSEGWDSPLHF. As DNA, the CDR3 is TGTGCCAGCAGTGAGGGGTGGGATTCACCCCTCCACTTT.

V and J are TRBV11-3 and TRBJ1-5; D unresolved. This CDR3 spans 15 amino acids. The V gene lost 3 bases and the J gene lost 5 bases, with 14 bases spanning the gap. Germline CDR1 is SGHNT and CDR2 is YENEEA. CDR3 protein: CASSFDGVFHQPQHF. Here the CDR3 DNA reads TGTGCCAGCAGCTTCGATGGGGTCTTCCATCAGCCCCAGCATTTT.

The genes are TRBV5-6 and TRBJ2-3; 11 bases map to TRBD2. The CDR3 sequence is 16 residues long. Looked up from germline, CDR1 is SGHDT and CDR2 is YYEEEE. V lost 4 bases to trimming and J lost 2 bases; unmatched junction nucleotides: 6. CDR3 protein: CASSATSGMVTDTQYF. The CDR3 DNA reads TGTGCCAGCAGCGCGACTAGCGGGATGGTCACAGATACGCAGTATTTT.